A single sample gave rise to the 3 T cell receptor beta chains below, sequenced in a study of blood T cell repertoires in COVID-19 (dated by TCRdb to the early 2020s). Receptor libraries were prepared by the immunoSEQ multiplex PCR assay. Drawn from immuneACCESS, this table holds only the in-frame rearrangements with V and J called that TCRdb kept. Clones are partly lost; checked studies trace under half to an unresolved V gene and leave the rest unexplained. In this sample the table shows around 440,000 clones, approximately 90% of which occur a single time. Clones ranked in the top ten supply roughly 12% of the sample. The sequenced sample consisted of peripheral blood. The receptors here all came from a woman aged 45-65 years with COVID-19, enrolled during active disease.

V is TRBV30 and J is TRBJ1-1; D is undetermined. Trimming took 4 bases from V and 2 from J, leaving 8 bases between them. The CDR3 consists of 12 residues. CDR1 and CDR2 from the germline V gene are GTSNPN and SVGIG (reference sequence). The CDR3 loop reads CAWTGSNTEAFF. CDR3 DNA: TGTGCCTGGACAGGAAGTAACACTGAAGCTTTCTTT. The whole variable domain, filled in from reference TRBV30 and TRBJ1-1, reads SQTIHQWPATLVQPVGSPLSLECTVEGTSNPNLYWYRQAAGRGLQLLFYSVGIGQISSEVPQNLSASRPQDRQFILSSKKLLLSDSGFYLCAWTGSNTEAFFGQGTRLTVV.

The chain has TRBV5-1 and TRBJ1-6; D gene ambiguous. Trimming shortened V by 4 bases and J by 3 bases, and 5 bases separated the two germline ends. The CDR3 is made up of 13 amino acids. Germline V gene data show CDR1 as SGHRS and CDR2 as YFSETQ. The CDR3 sequence is CASSESYNSPLHF. The CDR3 nucleotides are TGCGCCAGCAGCGAGAGCTATAATTCACCCCTCCACTTT.

This sequence joins TRBV10-3 and TRBJ2-2, with D possibly being TRBD1 (6 bases). The ends were cut back, 7 bases at V and 5 bases at J, with 14 bases in the middle. Germline loops: CDR1 ENHRY, CDR2 SYGVKD. This CDR3 has 14 residues. DNA of the CDR3: TGTGCCATCAAGTGGGAAAGGGGGACCGGGGAGCTGTTTTTT. It encodes CAIKWERGTGELFF.